The rows below give T cell receptor beta chains drawn from one sample of a study of blood T cell repertoires in COVID-19. Clones were read by immunoSEQ multiplex PCR, and TCRdb kept only the in-frame ones, dropping some. The sample shows 300,000 or so clones, around 90% of them seen only once. Sequencing was performed on PBMCs or T cells enriched from blood (not recorded which). These receptors all stem from a woman in her 30s who had recovered from COVID-19. The CDR3 runs from the conserved cysteine through the conserved F or W. The D gene is left open where the match is weak. Size is omitted from some rows. Given values are once, few, many or a class for expanded clones.

size: once
D: TRBD1
V: TRBV5-4
J: TRBJ1-2
DNA: TGTGCCAGCAGCTTGGCCGGGGACAGAAACGTCTATGGCTACACCTTC
CDR3: CASSLAGDRNVYGYTF

size: once
D: NA
V: TRBV7-8
J: TRBJ1-2
DNA: TGTGCCAGCAGCTTAGCCTCCGGGACAATAGACTATGGCTACACCTTC
CDR3: CASSLASGTIDYGYTF

size: NA
D: TRBD2
V: TRBV29-1
J: TRBJ2-5
DNA: TGCAGCGTTGGAAGTAGCGGGGGGGTAAAAGAGACCCAGTACTTC
CDR3: CSVGSSGGVKETQYF

size: few
D: NA
V: TRBV9
J: TRBJ1-2
DNA: TGTGCCAGCAGCGAACCTAAGTACAGGGCCTCAAACTATGGCTACACCTTC
CDR3: CASSEPKYRASNYGYTF

size: NA
D: NA
V: TRBV21-1
J: TRBJ2-7
DNA: TGTGCCAGCAGCAAAGTCGGAGGGTCGGACTTC
CDR3: CASSKVGGSDF

size: NA
D: NA
V: TRBV20-1
J: TRBJ1-6
DNA: TGCAGTGCTAGTCAGGGGCCCCTAAATTCACCCCTCCACTTT
CDR3: CSASQGPLNSPLHF

size: NA
D: NA
V: TRBV18
J: TRBJ1-4
DNA: TGTGCCAGCTCACCAGTCCAAAATGAAAAACTGTTTTTT
CDR3: CASSPVQNEKLFF

size: NA
D: NA
V: TRBV9
J: TRBJ1-1
DNA: TGTGCCAGCAGCGTAGAAAACGGGAGCGAAGCTTTCTTT
CDR3: CASSVENGSEAFF

size: NA
D: TRBD1
V: TRBV2
J: TRBJ1-1
DNA: TGTGCCAGCAGGGACAGGGAGGTTGCTGAAGCTTTCTTT
CDR3: CASRDREVAEAFF

size: NA
D: NA
V: TRBV4-1
J: TRBJ1-1
DNA: TGCGCCAGCAGCCATCCCCCCCAACAGGGAATGAACACTGAAGCTTTCTTT
CDR3: CASSHPPQQGMNTEAFF

size: NA
D: NA
V: TRBV7-8
J: TRBJ1-3
DNA: TGTGCCAGCAGCTTGCAGGGCCAAGCCGACTCTGGAAACACCATATATTTT
CDR3: CASSLQGQADSGNTIYF

size: NA
D: TRBD1
V: TRBV19
J: TRBJ1-2
DNA: TGTGCCAGTAATGCCGGGACAGTCATCTATGGCTACACCTTC
CDR3: CASNAGTVIYGYTF

size: NA
D: NA
V: TRBV15
J: TRBJ2-6
DNA: TGTGCCACCAGCAATCTCGGACTGAACTCTGGGGCCAACGTCCTGACTTTC
CDR3: CATSNLGLNSGANVLTF

size: NA
D: TRBD1
V: TRBV30
J: TRBJ2-7
DNA: TGTGCCTGGAAGGGGGCGGCATCTGAGCAGTACTTC
CDR3: CAWKGAASEQYF

size: NA
D: TRBD1
V: TRBV5-1
J: TRBJ1-2
DNA: TGCGCCAGCAGCTTGGGAGGACAGGAAAACTATGGCTACACCTTC
CDR3: CASSLGGQENYGYTF

size: NA
D: NA
V: TRBV5-5
J: TRBJ2-7
DNA: TGTGCCAGCAGCCTCCGGGACAACTCCTACGAGCAGTACTTC
CDR3: CASSLRDNSYEQYF

size: NA
D: NA
V: TRBV6-5
J: TRBJ1-2
DNA: TGTGCCAGCAGTTCCCCCAGCTATGGCTACACCTTC
CDR3: CASSSPSYGYTF

size: NA
D: TRBD1
V: TRBV6-5
J: TRBJ1-2
DNA: TGTGCCAGCACCCGGAGACAGGGGGGCTATGGCTACACCTTC
CDR3: CASTRRQGGYGYTF

size: NA
D: NA
V: TRBV4-1
J: TRBJ2-5
DNA: TGCGCCACTAGGGACTCAGCACAAGAGACCCAGTACTTC
CDR3: CATRDSAQETQYF

size: NA
D: TRBD1
V: TRBV7-9
J: TRBJ1-6
DNA: TGTGCCAGCAGCAAAGGACAGGGCCGCTCCTATAATTCACCCCTCCACTTT
CDR3: CASSKGQGRSYNSPLHF

size: NA
D: TRBD1
V: TRBV27
J: TRBJ2-7
DNA: TGTGCCAGCAGAACCGGACAGGCCCCTGGCGAGCAGTACTTC
CDR3: CASRTGQAPGEQYF

size: NA
D: TRBD2
V: TRBV7-3
J: TRBJ2-3
DNA: TGTGCCAGCAGCTTAAACCCAGCGGGGGCTAGCACAGATACGCAGTATTTT
CDR3: CASSLNPAGASTDTQYF

size: once
D: TRBD2
V: TRBV2
J: TRBJ2-3
DNA: TGTGCCAGCAGTGAAGGTCGCGGGGGGGATTATACGCAGTATTTT
CDR3: CASSEGRGGDYTQYF

size: NA
D: NA
V: TRBV10-2
J: TRBJ1-1
DNA: TGCGCCAGCAGTGACGGCCGGGGTGGCACTGAAGCTTTCTTT
CDR3: CASSDGRGGTEAFF

size: NA
D: TRBD1
V: TRBV18
J: TRBJ2-2
DNA: TGTGCCAGCTCACCTCAACAGGGGGCGAACACCGGGGAGCTGTTTTTT
CDR3: CASSPQQGANTGELFF

size: NA
D: NA
V: TRBV6-2/TRBV6-3
J: TRBJ1-2
DNA: TGTGCCAGCAGTTACTCGGCCAGGCCCCTTCGCGGCTACACCTTC
CDR3: CASSYSARPLRGYTF

size: NA
D: NA
V: TRBV19
J: TRBJ2-3
DNA: TGTGCCAGTAGTATGGGCGGGAACACAGATACGCAGTATTTT
CDR3: CASSMGGNTDTQYF

size: NA
D: TRBD1
V: TRBV27
J: TRBJ1-4
DNA: TGTGCCAGCTCCTCCAGGGGGGCCTCTAATGAAAAACTGTTTTTT
CDR3: CASSSRGASNEKLFF

size: NA
D: NA
V: TRBV6-1
J: TRBJ1-1
DNA: TGTGCCAGCAGTGAATTGGGGCGGGGGCTGGCTTTCTTT
CDR3: CASSELGRGLAFF

size: many
D: NA
V: TRBV19
J: TRBJ1-5
DNA: TGTGCCAGTAGTATAGGTCAGGTAAACAATCAGCCCCAGCATTTT
CDR3: CASSIGQVNNQPQHF

size: NA
D: TRBD1
V: TRBV4-2
J: TRBJ2-2
DNA: TGTGCCAGCAGCCAACAACAGGGGGCGCTGGGCACCGGGGAGCTGTTTTTT
CDR3: CASSQQQGALGTGELFF

size: once
D: NA
V: TRBV30
J: TRBJ1-2
DNA: TGTGCCTGGAGTGTACGCAGCTATGGCTACACCTTC
CDR3: CAWSVRSYGYTF

size: NA
D: NA
V: TRBV28
J: TRBJ1-2
DNA: TGTGCCAGCAGTTTGGCGGACAGCTTAGCTAACTATGGCTACACCTTC
CDR3: CASSLADSLANYGYTF

size: NA
D: NA
V: TRBV27
J: TRBJ2-7
DNA: TGTGCCAGCAGTCAACGGAGCGTCCACGAGCAGTACTTC
CDR3: CASSQRSVHEQYF

size: NA
D: TRBD1
V: TRBV13
J: TRBJ1-1
DNA: TGTGCCAGCAGCTTAGTCTCAAACAGGGGCACTGAAGCTTTCTTT
CDR3: CASSLVSNRGTEAFF

size: NA
D: NA
V: TRBV3-1/TRBV3-2
J: TRBJ1-5
DNA: TGTGCCAGCAGCCCGTGGGTGTCCAGGGAGCCCCAGCATTTT
CDR3: CASSPWVSREPQHF

size: once
D: NA
V: TRBV7-9
J: TRBJ2-7
DNA: TGTGCCAGCAGCTTAGGCCAGGGTTCGGCCTATTACTTC
CDR3: CASSLGQGSAYYF

size: NA
D: NA
V: TRBV4-2
J: TRBJ1-2
DNA: TGTGCCAGCAGCCAAATCATCGGAGGGGAGATTGGAGGCTACACCTTC
CDR3: CASSQIIGGEIGGYTF

size: NA
D: TRBD1
V: TRBV7-9
J: TRBJ1-3
DNA: TGTGCCAGCAGCCCAGGGACAGGGCGCTCTGGAAACACCATATATTTT
CDR3: CASSPGTGRSGNTIYF

size: NA
D: NA
V: TRBV11-2
J: TRBJ1-6
DNA: TGTGCCAGCAGCCCAGACAGAGATTCACCCCTCCACTTT
CDR3: CASSPDRDSPLHF

size: NA
D: NA
V: TRBV6-2/TRBV6-3
J: TRBJ1-5
DNA: TGTGCCAGCAGTTACGTTTGGTTGCGGCCAGAAGATAGCAATCAGCCCCAGCATTTT
CDR3: CASSYVWLRPEDSNQPQHF

size: once
D: TRBD1
V: TRBV19
J: TRBJ2-3
DNA: TGTGCCAGTAGTTGGAACGACAGGGAAACAGATACGCAGTATTTT
CDR3: CASSWNDRETDTQYF

size: NA
D: NA
V: TRBV19
J: TRBJ1-5
DNA: TGTGCCAGTAGTGTCACCGGACAAATATATCAGCCCCAGCATTTT
CDR3: CASSVTGQIYQPQHF

size: NA
D: TRBD1
V: TRBV7-9
J: TRBJ1-2
DNA: TGTGCCAGCAGCTTAGGGTCAGGGGGCGCCTATGGCTACACCTTC
CDR3: CASSLGSGGAYGYTF

size: NA
D: NA
V: TRBV18
J: TRBJ1-1
DNA: TGTGCCAGCTCACCACCACTCTCGAGGGAAGCTTTCTTT
CDR3: CASSPPLSREAFF

size: NA
D: TRBD1
V: TRBV11-2
J: TRBJ2-5
DNA: TGTGCCAGCAGCTTAGAACTGGCAGGGGGCCAAGAGACCCAGTACTTC
CDR3: CASSLELAGGQETQYF

size: NA
D: TRBD2
V: TRBV2
J: TRBJ2-2
DNA: TGTGCCAGCAGCGAACTAGCGGGGGGAGCGAACACCGGGGAGCTGTTTTTT
CDR3: CASSELAGGANTGELFF

size: NA
D: TRBD2
V: TRBV7-6
J: TRBJ2-7
DNA: TGTGCCAGCAGCTTAGAAGTAGCGGGGGGATCCTACGAGCAGTACTTC
CDR3: CASSLEVAGGSYEQYF

size: NA
D: NA
V: TRBV19
J: TRBJ1-4
DNA: TGTGCCAGTAAGCTAGGGGGTACTAATGAAAAACTGTTTTTT
CDR3: CASKLGGTNEKLFF

size: NA
D: NA
V: TRBV21-1
J: TRBJ2-7
DNA: TGTGCCAGCAGCGCCCGGGGGAGATCCTACGAGCAGTACTTC
CDR3: CASSARGRSYEQYF

size: NA
D: NA
V: TRBV5-4
J: TRBJ1-2
DNA: TGTGCCAGCAGCTTGGACTCGATCTCTGGCTACACCTTC
CDR3: CASSLDSISGYTF

size: NA
D: NA
V: TRBV2
J: TRBJ1-2
DNA: TGTGCCAGCAGAGCAAAGGGGAGGTATGGCTACACCTTC
CDR3: CASRAKGRYGYTF

size: NA
D: TRBD1
V: TRBV19
J: TRBJ1-4
DNA: TGTGCCAGTGGACAGGGGAGGGAAAAACTGTTTTTT
CDR3: CASGQGREKLFF

size: NA
D: NA
V: TRBV18
J: TRBJ2-7
DNA: TGTGCCAGCTCACCACCAAGCAACGAGCAGTACTTC
CDR3: CASSPPSNEQYF

size: NA
D: NA
V: TRBV4-1
J: TRBJ2-1
DNA: TGCGCCAGCAGCCAAGACTGGCAGGGGAGGGATGAGCAGTTCTTC
CDR3: CASSQDWQGRDEQFF

size: NA
D: NA
V: TRBV7-6
J: TRBJ2-2
DNA: TGTGCCAGCAGCCCCCTTGGCGGCACCGGGGAGCTGTTTTTT
CDR3: CASSPLGGTGELFF

size: NA
D: TRBD1
V: TRBV19
J: TRBJ1-5
DNA: TGTGCCAGTAGTATACCCCAGGACAGGTCCGCTTTTTCAATCACGCCCCAGCATTTT
CDR3: CASSIPQDRSAFSITPQHF